This section outlines one T cell receptor (beta chain) sequence together with its context. This sample stems from a study of T cells expressing NK-cell markers. Study context: According to the study, TCR beta repertoires originated from sorted CD3+CD56+NKG2C+, CD3+CD56+NKG2C- and CD3+CD56-NKG2C+ T cells.

The CDR3 runs to 11 residues. The V gene's germline CDR1 is SQVTM and CDR2 ANQGSEA. Making the TCR beta cDNA relied on 5'RACE template switching with UMIs. TCRdb reworked the 5' RACE reads into one entry per CDR3 protein, no DNA. The sample spans about 440,000 distinct CDR3 sequences; the ten largest clones claim 6% to 9.5%. This sequence joins TRBV29-1 and TRBJ2-1; checking the TCRdb D call of TRBD2 is not possible without DNA. This receptor was identified in a woman between 18 and 69 years old in good health. Sequences were obtained from blood T cells: a sorted CD56 or NKG2C T cell subset, CD4+ or CD8+ T cells, or bulk PBMC T cells (not recorded which). CDR3 region: CSGLASNEQFF.